The rows below give T cell receptor beta chains drawn from one sample of a study of shared clonotypes between healthy human individuals. Method: immunoSEQ multiplex PCR; TCRdb's copy keeps in-frame clones and lacks some. The repertoire holds around 500,000 clones, with roughly 77% as singletons. Sequenced: PBMCs. Receptor source: a woman in her 40s in good health. Some clones in this sample may be carry-over from other donors' samples. Each CDR3 is given without its conserved first and last residue. Not every row has a clone size; where given, it reads once, few, many or a size class.

clone size: -; V gene: TRBV11-1; J gene: TRBJ2-1; CDR3 protein: ASSFWGQSYNEQF
clone size: few; V gene: TRBV2; J gene: TRBJ1-3; CDR3 protein: ASRVDRGAGNTIY
clone size: few; V gene: TRBV7-9; J gene: TRBJ1-2; CDR3 protein: ASSLEAANYGYT
clone size: -; V gene: TRBV6-5; J gene: TRBJ2-2; CDR3 protein: ASIKAGELF
clone size: -; V gene: TRBV6-1; J gene: TRBJ2-7; CDR3 protein: ASKAHQRYEQY
clone size: few; V gene: TRBV5-1; J gene: TRBJ2-7; CDR3 protein: ASSPRQGHSYEQY
clone size: -; V gene: TRBV5-4; J gene: TRBJ1-1; CDR3 protein: ASSFATLPEAF
clone size: -; V gene: TRBV4-1; J gene: TRBJ2-7; CDR3 protein: ASSLDWREYYEQY
clone size: few; V gene: TRBV28; J gene: TRBJ1-2; CDR3 protein: ASRGGEGSRKYGYT
clone size: -; V gene: TRBV6-5; J gene: TRBJ2-5; CDR3 protein: ASSYSWGQLQETQY
clone size: -; V gene: TRBV6-4; J gene: TRBJ2-2; CDR3 protein: ASAASDNGELF
clone size: -; V gene: TRBV6-1; J gene: TRBJ2-1; CDR3 protein: ASSNVGLDNEQF
clone size: once; V gene: TRBV30; J gene: TRBJ1-6; CDR3 protein: AWSGLDRVRDNSPLH
clone size: -; V gene: TRBV5-1; J gene: TRBJ2-3; CDR3 protein: ASSLVGRVTDTQY
clone size: -; V gene: TRBV21-1; J gene: TRBJ2-7; CDR3 protein: ASSKRGLAGPHEQY
clone size: -; V gene: TRBV5-4; J gene: TRBJ2-1; CDR3 protein: ASSETSGGRDEQF
clone size: -; V gene: TRBV7-6; J gene: TRBJ2-7; CDR3 protein: ASSSRTSGITEQY
clone size: -; V gene: TRBV27; J gene: TRBJ2-5; CDR3 protein: ASGPLQETQY
clone size: once; V gene: TRBV18; J gene: TRBJ2-5; CDR3 protein: ASSPRAVETQY
clone size: -; V gene: TRBV30; J gene: TRBJ1-2; CDR3 protein: AWSPPDGGEYGYT
clone size: -; V gene: TRBV2; J gene: TRBJ2-6; CDR3 protein: ASAQGASGANVLT
clone size: few; V gene: TRBV4-2; J gene: TRBJ1-4; CDR3 protein: ASSRDGTGHEKLF
clone size: -; V gene: TRBV7-2; J gene: TRBJ2-2; CDR3 protein: ASSLQTAANTGELF
clone size: -; V gene: TRBV7-9; J gene: TRBJ2-3; CDR3 protein: ASRTIADTQY
clone size: -; V gene: TRBV28; J gene: TRBJ2-1; CDR3 protein: ASSFLLAGVLISYNEQF
clone size: once; V gene: TRBV11-2; J gene: TRBJ2-7; CDR3 protein: ASSLVSGLAYSEQY
clone size: -; V gene: TRBV27; J gene: TRBJ2-1; CDR3 protein: ASILGGEQF